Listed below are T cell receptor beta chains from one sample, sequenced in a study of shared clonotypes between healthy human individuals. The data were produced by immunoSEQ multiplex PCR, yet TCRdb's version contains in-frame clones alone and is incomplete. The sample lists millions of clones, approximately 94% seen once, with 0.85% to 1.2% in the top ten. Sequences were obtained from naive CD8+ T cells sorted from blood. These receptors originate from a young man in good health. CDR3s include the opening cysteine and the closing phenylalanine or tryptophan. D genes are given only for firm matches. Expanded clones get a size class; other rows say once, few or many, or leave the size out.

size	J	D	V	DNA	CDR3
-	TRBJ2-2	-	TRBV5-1	TGCGCCAGCAGCCCCCGGGGCGAGCCTACCGGGGAGCTGTTTTTT	CASSPRGEPTGELFF
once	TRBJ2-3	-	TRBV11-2	TGTGCCAGCAGCTTTGAACCTCCGGGACTTAGCACAGATACGCAGTATTTT	CASSFEPPGLSTDTQYF
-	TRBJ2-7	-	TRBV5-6	TGTGCCAGCAGCTTGGGTGGTGGGGGGTTAATCTACGAGCAGTACTTC	CASSLGGGGLIYEQYF
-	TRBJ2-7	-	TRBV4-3	TGCGCCAGCAGTCTTAGAGACGGCTACTACGAGCAGTACTTC	CASSLRDGYYEQYF
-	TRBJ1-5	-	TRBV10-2	TGCGCCAGCAGTGATTCGTGGGCGGGTGGCCAGCCCCAGCATTTT	CASSDSWAGGQPQHF
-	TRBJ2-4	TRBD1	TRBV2	TGTGCCAGCAGTGCCAAGACAGGGGGGTACTTC	CASSAKTGGYF
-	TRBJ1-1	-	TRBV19	TGTGCCAGTCATAGGGCACCAAGTACTGAAGCTTTCTTT	CASHRAPSTEAFF
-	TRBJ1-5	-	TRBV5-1	TGCGCCAGCAGCTTGGCAGGGGCTCCCAATCAGCCCCAGCATTTT	CASSLAGAPNQPQHF
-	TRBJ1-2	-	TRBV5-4	TGTGCCACCTCCCCCCAGGGGCTCTATGGCTACACCTTC	CATSPQGLYGYTF
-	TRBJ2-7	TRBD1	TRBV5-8	TGTGCCAGCAGCGCCTACTTACCCCTGGCCAGGGGGTCCTACGAGCAGTACTTC	CASSAYLPLARGSYEQYF
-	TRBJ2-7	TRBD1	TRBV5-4	TGTGCCAGCAGCTTCCCCGGGACAGGGGGCGACGAGCAGTACTTC	CASSFPGTGGDEQYF
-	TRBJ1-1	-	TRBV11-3	TGTGCCAGCAGCTTCGGTGGCAATTCGAACACTGAAGCTTTCTTT	CASSFGGNSNTEAFF
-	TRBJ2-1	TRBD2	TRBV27	TGTGCCAGCGGAACTAGCGGGGGCCCCATTGAGCAGTTCTTC	CASGTSGGPIEQFF
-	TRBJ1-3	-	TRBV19	TGTGCCAGTACTGAATCGGGACTGGCCTCTGGAAACACCATATATTTT	CASTESGLASGNTIYF
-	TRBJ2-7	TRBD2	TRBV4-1	TGCGCCAGCAGCCATGCGGGAGGGGTATACGAGCAGTACTTC	CASSHAGGVYEQYF
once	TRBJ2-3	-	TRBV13	TGTGCCAGCAGCTTAACGACAGATACGCAGTATTTT	CASSLTTDTQYF